The 27 T cell receptor beta chains reported below all come from one sample, sequenced in a study of T-cell reconstitution after alpha-beta-depleted transplantation in children. Preparation of the TCRbeta library used unique molecular identifiers. In TCRdb, the PCR reads were re-called with MiXCR into one record per CDR3 protein. This sample has around 180,000 distinct CDR3 sequences, with around 10% found just once. Sequencing was performed on PBMCs, taken before TCRalphabeta/CD19-depleted stem cell transplant. All receptors come from a boy between 2 and 10 years old with acute myeloid leukemia, due to receive a stem cell transplant.

This clonotype has a count of ten or more. The rearrangement joins TRBV28 to TRBJ2-7; unclear D gene. The CDR3 contains 13 residues. CDR1 is MDHEN and CDR2 is SYDVKM in the germline V gene. Trimming pared 5 bases from V and 4 bases from J, leaving 12 bases between. CDR3 DNA sequence: TGTGCCAGCAGTCCGCCGGGTTCTTACGAGCAGTACTTC. Translation: CASSPPGSYEQYF. Complete variable domain (other parts from reference TRBV28 and TRBJ2-7): DVKVTQSSRYLVKRTGEKVFLECVQDMDHENMFWYRQDPGLGLRLIYFSYDVKMKEKGDIPEGYSVSREKKERFSLILESASTNQTSMYLCASSPPGSYEQYFGPGTRLTVT.

This clonotype was seen many times. The chain joins TRBV5-1 to TRBJ2-1, with 9 bases fitting TRBD2. J lost 2 bases, V lost 1 base, and 4 bases had no gene match. Germline values: CDR1 SGHRS, CDR2 YFSETQ. The CDR3 spans 16 residues. CDR3 region: CASSLLGGGAYNEQFF. CDR3 DNA: TGCGCCAGCAGCTTGTTGGGCGGGGGGGCCTACAATGAGCAGTTCTTC.

This clonotype was counted many times. The rearrangement uses TRBV28 and TRBJ1-6, with a possible D match to TRBD1 (5 bases). Germline assignment: CDR1 MDHEN and CDR2 SYDVKM. V was pared by 4 bases and J by 0 bases, with 10 bases between. This CDR3 has 16 amino acids. The CDR3 region has the DNA TGTGCCAGCAGTTCAGGGAAGAGCTCCTATAATTCACCCCTCCACTTT. Its translation: CASSSGKSSYNSPLHF.

This clonotype was counted ten times or more. V and J are TRBV12-5 and TRBJ2-3; D is tentatively TRBD1 or TRBD2 (6 bases each). Looked up from germline, CDR1 is LGHNT and CDR2 is FRNRAP. The germline V and J ends were trimmed by 2 bases and 2 bases, with 17 bases remaining between them. The CDR3 consists of 17 residues. The CDR3 protein is CASGLPRGAGDTDTQYF. CDR3 DNA: TGTGCTAGTGGTTTGCCCCGCGGGGCAGGGGACACAGATACGCAGTATTTT.

This clonotype was seen only a few times. The rearrangement joins TRBV19 to TRBJ1-5; 7 positions match TRBD1. Losses at the gene ends were 7 bases for V and 6 bases for J; bases not matched to a gene: 9. From germline, CDR1 is LNHDA and CDR2 SQIVND (reference sequence). This CDR3 is 14 amino acids long. This CDR3 reads CASMDRGLGQPQHF. CDR3 nucleotide sequence: TGTGCCAGTATGGATAGGGGGCTCGGTCAGCCCCAGCATTTT.

This clonotype was seen repeatedly, ten times or more. V and J are TRBV7-9 and TRBJ2-1; 10 bases line up with TRBD1. CDR3 length: 14 amino acids. V lost 4 bases to trimming and J lost 13 bases; unmatched junction nucleotides: 10. CDR1 and CDR2 (germline): SEHNR, FQNEAQ (reference sequence). The CDR3 loop reads CASSSPGQGPAQFF. The DNA of the CDR3 is TGTGCCAGCAGCTCCCCGGGACAGGGGCCGGCTCAGTTCTTC.

Concerning this clonotype itself: Given a much more abundant clone one base away, this may be a read error. The V call is TRBV12-3 or TRBV12-4, the J call TRBJ2-5; 8 bases map to TRBD1. J gave up 2 bases and V 8 bases, and 7 bases lay outside the gene matches. CDR3 length equals 14 residues. The CDR3 here is CASCKGQAQETQYF. CDR3 DNA: TGTGCCAGCTGCAAGGGACAGGCTCAAGAGACCCAGTACTTC.

This clonotype has a count of ten or more. This sequence joins TRBV10-3 and TRBJ2-1; D unclear. Trimming cost V 6 bases and J 5 bases, with 11 bases left between them. CDR3 length equals 13 residues. CDR1 and CDR2 (germline): ENHRY, SYGVKD. The CDR3 region is CAISADQDNEQFF. The CDR3 nucleotides read TGTGCCATCAGCGCAGACCAAGACAATGAGCAGTTCTTC.

Of note for this clonotype: Given a much more abundant clone one base away, this may be a read error. The CDR3 DNA is TGTGCCAGCAGCCAAGAGTCAGTGGGGGCCTACGAGCAGTACTTC. This codes for CASSQESVGAYEQYF. The rearrangement uses TRBV14 and TRBJ2-7; TRBD1 or TRBD2 may be the D gene (5 bases each). Trimming cost V 0 bases and J 2 bases, with 11 bases left between them. CDR1 and CDR2 from the germline V gene are SGHDN and FVKESK. The CDR3 length is 15 residues.

This clonotype was seen ten or more times. V gene TRBV27 combines with J gene TRBJ2-7, with 8 bases identical to TRBD2. The germline gives CDR1 MNHEY, CDR2 SMNVEV (reference sequence). This CDR3 spans 14 amino acids. Unmatched junction bases numbered 4, after V lost 6 bases and J lost 0 bases. This CDR3 is CASRLAGISYEQYF. The CDR3 coding sequence is TGTGCCAGCAGGCTAGCGGGTATCTCCTACGAGCAGTACTTC.

At least ten counts were recorded for this clonotype. The gene calls are TRBV7-8 and TRBJ2-5, with 9 bases aligning to TRBD1. This CDR3 has 14 residues. Germline V gene sequence: CDR1 SGHVS, CDR2 FQNEAQ. The V segment lost 5 bases and the J segment 4 bases; nucleotides outside the gene matches: 5. The DNA for the CDR3 is TGTGCCAGCAGCATCACAGGGGGCGCAGAGACCCAGTACTTC. Encoded protein: CASSITGGAETQYF. Supplemented by reference TRBV7-8 and TRBJ2-5, the full variable domain reads GAGVSQSPRYKVAKRGQDVALRCDPISGHVSLFWYQQALGQGPEFLTYFQNEAQLDKSGLPSDRFFAERPEGSVSTLKIQRTQQEDSAVYLCASSITGGAETQYFGPGTRLLVL.

This clonotype was found many times. The chain is built from TRBV27 and TRBJ2-7, with D perhaps matching TRBD2 (7 bases). Germline V gene lookup returns CDR1 MNHEY and CDR2 SMNVEV (reference sequence). This CDR3 spans 19 amino acids. Trimming took 2 bases from V and 2 from J, leaving 25 bases between them. As DNA, the CDR3 is TGTGCCAGCAGTTTAATACCCCCTCAACAGGGACTAAGCGCCTACGAGCAGTACTTC. Its protein product is CASSLIPPQQGLSAYEQYF.

This clonotype has at least ten counts. The V call is TRBV6-6, the J call TRBJ2-1; D not certain. The CDR3 totals 12 residues. The V end lost 1 base, the J end lost 5 bases, and 3 bases lay between the germline ends. The germline CDR1 and CDR2 sequences are MNHNY and SVGAGI (reference sequence). The CDR3 DNA is TGTGCCAGCAGTTACTGGCACAATGAGCAGTTCTTC. It yields the protein CASSYWHNEQFF.

This clonotype was counted ten times or more. The rearrangement uses TRBV12-3 or TRBV12-4 and TRBJ1-3; no firm D call. The CDR3 contains 15 residues. V was clipped by 6 bases and J by 5 bases, with 17 bases between them. This CDR3 reads CASRSNPGNRNTIYF. The CDR3 DNA reads TGTGCCAGCAGGAGCAATCCCGGCAACAGAAACACCATATATTTT.

This clonotype was detected many times. The rearrangement joins TRBV3-1 to TRBJ1-5; D possibly corresponds to TRBD1 (5 bases). CDR3 length: 17 residues. Germline V gene sequence: CDR1 LGHDT, CDR2 YNNKEL (reference sequence). V lost 0 bases to trimming and J lost 5 bases, with 17 bases between them. The CDR3 DNA follows: TGTGCCAGCAGCCAAGATCCGGACAACCCACGGGATCAGCCCCAGCATTTT. This translates into CASSQDPDNPRDQPQHF.

This clonotype has at least ten counts. The chain has TRBV20-1 and TRBJ2-7, with TRBD1 identical over 12 bases. This CDR3 has 14 amino acids. The V gene end was trimmed by 5 bases and the J gene end by 4 bases; junction bases not matched to a gene: 6. Germline-derived CDR1 and CDR2 are DFQATT and SNEGSKA (reference sequence). CDR3 sequence: CSAEPGQGAYEQYF. The CDR3 DNA sequence: TGCAGTGCTGAACCGGGACAGGGGGCTTACGAGCAGTACTTC.

This chain uses TRBV11-1 with TRBJ2-1, with TRBD1 matching over 10 bases. The junction had 7 bases not matched to a gene; V was cut back by 5 bases and J by 6 bases. CDR3 length: 15 residues. Germline lookup yields CDR1 SGHAT and CDR2 FQDESV (reference sequence). The CDR3 protein is CASSQPGQGSNEQFF. The CDR3 region has the DNA TGTGCCAGCAGCCAGCCGGGACAGGGGTCCAATGAGCAGTTCTTC.

This clonotype occurred many times. This sequence joins TRBV5-6 and TRBJ2-7, with D uncertain. With 3 bases removed from V and 4 bases from J, the gap between germline ends came to 20 bases. Germline CDR1 reads SGHDT; CDR2 reads YYEEEE. The CDR3 has 16 residues. The CDR3 DNA reads TGTGCCAGCAGCTACAATCGGGCATCCCTATATTACGAGCAGTACTTC. It encodes CASSYNRASLYYEQYF.

This clonotype has at least ten counts. The V and J genes are TRBV5-1 and TRBJ2-5; the match to TRBD2 covers 11 bases. The germline V gene has CDR1 SGHRS and CDR2 YFSETQ. The CDR3 spans 14 residues. V trimming: 4 bases; J trimming: 3 bases; junction bases outside the gene matches: 2. In DNA, the CDR3 is TGCGCCAGCAGCGTGACTAGCGGGAAAGAGACCCAGTACTTC. Protein: CASSVTSGKETQYF.

This clonotype has a count of ten or more. The CDR3 is CASSEKSGGYGYTF. The CDR3 DNA sequence: TGTGCCAGCAGTGAAAAGTCAGGAGGTTATGGCTACACCTTC. V is TRBV25-1 and J is TRBJ1-2; no clear D. CDR3 size: 14 residues. Trimming left V 2 bases short and J 5 bases short, with 12 bases between. Germline assignment: CDR1 MGHDK and CDR2 SYGVNS.

The table lists this clonotype with many counts. The chain joins TRBV28 to TRBJ1-2; D gene ambiguous. This CDR3 contains 16 residues. The germline CDR1 and CDR2 sequences are MDHEN and SYDVKM. The V gene lost 4 bases and the J gene lost 4 bases, with 19 bases spanning the gap. In DNA, the CDR3 is TGTGCCAGCAGTTCCCTTATCGGGGAAGTTGGCTATGGCTACACCTTC. Translating gives CASSSLIGEVGYGYTF.

This chain's CDR3 is CSARDWGQGADSPLHF. CDR3 DNA: TGCAGTGCTAGAGATTGGGGACAGGGGGCTGATTCACCCCTCCACTTT. The rearrangement joins TRBV20-1 to TRBJ1-6, with TRBD1 matching 12 bases. The junction had 5 bases not matched to a gene; V was cut back by 0 bases and J by 8 bases. Germline V CDR1 and CDR2: DFQATT, SNEGSKA (reference sequence). This CDR3 has 16 amino acids.

This clonotype was counted at least ten times. The V and J genes are TRBV14 and TRBJ1-1; a weak D match, TRBD1 (6 bases). This CDR3 has 15 residues. Germline CDR1 and CDR2: SGHDN and FVKESK. Deletions cut 4 bases from V and 2 bases from J, with 14 bases between. The DNA for the CDR3 is TGTGCCAGCAGCCCAGACAGGTTACGAAACACTGAAGCTTTCTTT. It yields the protein CASSPDRLRNTEAFF.

The table lists this clonotype with many counts. This chain uses TRBV5-6 with TRBJ1-2; TRBD1 matches at 8 bases. Germline trimming cut 0 bases from V and 1 base from J; bases unmatched to any gene: 5. Germline CDR1 SGHDT, CDR2 YYEEEE. CDR3 length equals 16 residues. CDR3 DNA: TGTGCCAGCAGCTTGGGGGGGACAGGATATAACTATGGCTACACCTTC. As protein: CASSLGGTGYNYGYTF.

This clonotype showed up many times. The chain links TRBV4-1 to TRBJ2-1; perhaps TRBD1 as D (7 bases). Trimming left V 7 bases short and J 5 bases short, with 15 bases between. The germline CDR1 and CDR2 sequences are MGHRA and YSYEKL. The CDR3 runs 14 residues. DNA of the CDR3: TGCGCCAGCACCCGACAGGGACTTGACAATGAGCAGTTCTTC. Protein: CASTRQGLDNEQFF.

At least ten counts were recorded for this clonotype. The gene calls are TRBV7-2 and TRBJ2-1, with 7 nucleotides matching TRBD2. Trimming cost V 4 bases and J 4 bases; bases outside gene matches: 10. Per the germline V gene, CDR1 is SGHTA and CDR2 is FQGNSA. The CDR3 contains 16 residues. The CDR3: CASSSIPSGQYNEQFF. The CDR3 nucleotides are TGTGCCAGCAGCTCGATTCCTAGCGGACAATACAATGAGCAGTTCTTC.

This clonotype was seen at least ten times. The gene calls are TRBV12-3 or TRBV12-4 and TRBJ2-1; a possible D gene is TRBD2 (7 bases). The V end was cut by 7 bases, the J end by 10 bases, with 17 bases between. This CDR3 comprises 13 residues. CDR3 nucleotide sequence: TGTGCCAGCACCGAAGGGGGAGGGAGGGAGCAGTTCTTC. The encoded protein is CASTEGGGREQFF.